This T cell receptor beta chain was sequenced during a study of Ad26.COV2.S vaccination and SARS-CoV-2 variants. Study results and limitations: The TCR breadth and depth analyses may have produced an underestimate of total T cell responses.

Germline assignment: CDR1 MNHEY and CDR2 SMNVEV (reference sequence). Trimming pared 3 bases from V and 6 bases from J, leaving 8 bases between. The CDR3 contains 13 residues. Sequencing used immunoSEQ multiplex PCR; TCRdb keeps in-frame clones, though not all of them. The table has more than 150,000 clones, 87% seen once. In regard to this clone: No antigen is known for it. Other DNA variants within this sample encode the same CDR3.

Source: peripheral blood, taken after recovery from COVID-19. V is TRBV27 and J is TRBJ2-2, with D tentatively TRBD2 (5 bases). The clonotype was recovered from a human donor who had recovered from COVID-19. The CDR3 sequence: CASSFGGPGELFF. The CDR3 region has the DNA TGTGCCAGCAGTTTTGGAGGTCCCGGGGAGCTGTTTTTT.